Included here is one T cell receptor beta chain sequence, with context. Its specificity is not known. V shed 8 bases and J shed 4 bases, with 11 bases lying between them. The germline gives CDR1 LNHDA, CDR2 SQIVND (reference sequence). This CDR3 is 12 amino acids long. One entry per CDR3 protein results from TCRdb running MiXCR on the RT-PCR reads. Among around 320,000 distinct CDR3 sequences listed, about 20% were seen once. This record comes from a study of response to subunit inactivated influenza vaccine. Broader study findings: The authors proposed limited new T cell recruitment per seasonal influenza vaccination.

This clonotype was sampled from a man in his fifties or sixties who received an inactivated influenza vaccine. V is TRBV19 and J is TRBJ1-2; D might be TRBD1 (5 bases). The sequencing here drew on PBMCs from blood, taken less than 22 months after vaccination. CDR3: CASSGTIYGYTF. The CDR3 nucleotides are TGTGCCAGTTCCGGGACCATCTATGGCTACACCTTC.